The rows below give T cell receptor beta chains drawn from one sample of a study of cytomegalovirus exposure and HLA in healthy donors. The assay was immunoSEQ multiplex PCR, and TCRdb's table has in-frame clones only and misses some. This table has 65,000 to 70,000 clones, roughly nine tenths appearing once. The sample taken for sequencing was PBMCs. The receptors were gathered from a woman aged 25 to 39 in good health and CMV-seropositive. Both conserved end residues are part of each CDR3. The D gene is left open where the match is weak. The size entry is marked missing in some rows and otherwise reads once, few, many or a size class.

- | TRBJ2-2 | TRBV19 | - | CASSPTLATGELFF | TGTGCCAGTAGCCCCACACTAGCTACCGGGGAGCTGTTTTTT
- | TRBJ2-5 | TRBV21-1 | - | CASSKARTSGRGETQYF | TGTGCCAGCAGCAAAGCTAGGACTAGCGGGAGAGGGGAGACCCAGTACTTC
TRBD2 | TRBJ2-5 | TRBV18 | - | CASSSSLAVQETQYF | TGTGCCAGCTCATCCTCTCTAGCGGTCCAAGAGACCCAGTACTTC
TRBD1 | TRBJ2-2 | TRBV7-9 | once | CASSFLRGRDTGELFF | TGTGCCAGCAGCTTCCTTAGGGGGCGGGACACCGGGGAGCTGTTTTTT
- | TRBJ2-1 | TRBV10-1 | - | CASSASGAYNEQFF | TGCGCCAGCAGTGCCTCGGGAGCGTACAATGAGCAGTTCTTC
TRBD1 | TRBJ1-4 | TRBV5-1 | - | CASSRDRNEKLFF | TGCGCCAGCAGCCGGGACAGGAATGAAAAACTGTTTTTT
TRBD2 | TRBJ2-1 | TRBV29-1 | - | CSVLRLAGGASYNEQFF | TGCAGCGTCCTGAGACTAGCGGGAGGTGCCTCCTACAATGAGCAGTTCTTC
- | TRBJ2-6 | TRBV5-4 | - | CASNSGFPSGANVLTF | TGTGCCAGCAACTCAGGGTTCCCTTCTGGGGCCAACGTCCTGACTTTC
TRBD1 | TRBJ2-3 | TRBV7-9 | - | CASSLVLGSGQGDTQYF | TGTGCCAGCAGCTTAGTTCTGGGATCCGGACAGGGGGATACGCAGTATTTT
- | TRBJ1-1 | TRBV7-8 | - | CASSLTLGQNRLNTEAFF | TGTGCCAGCAGCTTAACCCTCGGACAGAACCGGTTGAACACTGAAGCTTTCTTT
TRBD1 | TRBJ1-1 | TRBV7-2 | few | CASSDTGTGSTEAFF | TGTGCCAGCAGCGATACCGGGACAGGGAGTACTGAAGCTTTCTTT
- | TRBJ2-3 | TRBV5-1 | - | CASSLRTGLRTSTDTQYF | TGCGCCAGCAGCTTGCGAACGGGACTCCGGACTAGCACAGATACGCAGTATTTT
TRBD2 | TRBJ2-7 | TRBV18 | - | CASSFSRESYEQYF | TGTGCCAGCTCATTCTCGCGGGAGTCCTACGAGCAGTACTTC
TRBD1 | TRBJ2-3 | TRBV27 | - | CASSTGELTDTQYF | TGTGCCAGCAGTACAGGGGAGTTAACAGATACGCAGTATTTT
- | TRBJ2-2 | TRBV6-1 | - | CASSDGWNTGELFF | TGTGCCAGCAGTGACGGGTGGAACACCGGGGAGCTGTTTTTT
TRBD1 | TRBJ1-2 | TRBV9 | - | CASSVDGQGTYTF | TGTGCCAGCAGCGTAGATGGACAGGGTACCTACACCTTC
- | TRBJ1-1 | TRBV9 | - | CASSVGSDTEAFF | TGTGCCAGCAGCGTAGGGAGCGACACTGAAGCTTTCTTT
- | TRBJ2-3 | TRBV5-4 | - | CASSLPGTKQLDTQYF | TGTGCCAGCAGCCTCCCCGGGACAAAACAATTAGATACGCAGTATTTT
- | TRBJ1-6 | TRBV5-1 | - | CASSLSTVNNSPLHF | TGCGCCAGCAGCTTGTCGACAGTAAATAATTCACCCCTCCACTTT
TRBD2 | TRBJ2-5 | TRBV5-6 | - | CASSLKFLRLGGETQYF | TGTGCCAGCAGCTTGAAGTTTTTGAGACTGGGGGGGGAGACCCAGTACTTC
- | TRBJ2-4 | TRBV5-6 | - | CASSSGILVNIQYF | TGTGCCAGCAGCTCGGGAATTTTAGTAAACATTCAGTACTTC
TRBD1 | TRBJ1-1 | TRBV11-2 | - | CASSLDRGTGTAFF | TGTGCCAGCAGCTTAGATCGAGGGACAGGGACAGCTTTCTTT
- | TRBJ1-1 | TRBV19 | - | CASSTGRTIF | TGTGCCAGTAGTACAGGGCGCACGATATTT
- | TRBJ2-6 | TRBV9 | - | CASSARGTGISGANVLTF | TGTGCCAGCAGCGCCCGCGGAACAGGGATCTCTGGGGCCAACGTCCTGACTTTC
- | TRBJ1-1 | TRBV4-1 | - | CASNQGASAEAFF | TGCGCCAGCAACCAAGGGGCGTCGGCTGAAGCTTTCTTT
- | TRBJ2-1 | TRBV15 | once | CATGRVGSYNEQFF | TGTGCCACGGGCAGGGTAGGCTCCTACAATGAGCAGTTCTTC
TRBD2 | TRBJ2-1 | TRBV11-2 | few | CASSLLAGDYNEQFF | TGTGCCAGCAGCTTACTAGCGGGAGACTACAATGAGCAGTTCTTC
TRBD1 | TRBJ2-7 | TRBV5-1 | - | CASSPPDRGWSSYEQYF | TGCGCCAGCAGCCCACCGGACAGGGGGTGGAGCTCCTACGAGCAGTACTTC
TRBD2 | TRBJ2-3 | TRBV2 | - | CARTSGRGTQYF | TGTGCCAGGACTAGCGGGAGGGGCACGCAGTATTTT
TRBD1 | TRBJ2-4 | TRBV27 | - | CASSSTIQGAAKNIQYF | TGTGCCAGCAGTTCAACCATACAGGGGGCGGCCAAAAACATTCAGTACTTC
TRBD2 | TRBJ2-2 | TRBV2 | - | CASSAFGPRPGLANTGELFF | TGTGCCAGCAGTGCCTTCGGGCCCCGTCCGGGACTAGCAAACACCGGGGAGCTGTTTTTT
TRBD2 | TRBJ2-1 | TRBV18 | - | CASSRELAGGLNEQFF | TGTGCCAGCTCAAGGGAACTAGCGGGAGGGCTCAATGAGCAGTTCTTC
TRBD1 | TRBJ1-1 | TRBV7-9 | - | CASSLAGQGGRTEAFF | TGTGCCAGCAGCTTAGCGGGACAGGGGGGGAGAACTGAAGCTTTCTTT
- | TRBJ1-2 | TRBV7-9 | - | CASSSVGGSKYLSSYGYTF | TGTGCCAGCAGTTCCGTGGGGGGATCGAAGTATCTAAGCTCCTATGGCTACACCTTC
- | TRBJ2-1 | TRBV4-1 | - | CASDPGGSYNEQFF | TGCGCCAGCGATCCGGGTGGCTCCTACAATGAGCAGTTCTTC
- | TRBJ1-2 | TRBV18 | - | CASSPEEGYGYTF | TGTGCCAGCTCACCAGAGGAGGGGTATGGCTACACCTTC
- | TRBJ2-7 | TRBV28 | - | CASSSPREQYF | TGTGCCAGCAGTTCCCCGCGGGAGCAGTACTTC
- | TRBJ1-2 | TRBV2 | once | CARTDTNYGYTF | TGTGCCAGGACGGACACTAACTATGGCTACACCTTC
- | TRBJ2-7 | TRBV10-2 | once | CASSDPVGYEQYF | TGCGCCAGCAGTGACCCGGTTGGCTACGAGCAGTACTTC
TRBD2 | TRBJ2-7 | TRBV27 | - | CASSLRGLAVYEQYF | TGTGCCAGCAGTTTACGGGGACTAGCTGTCTACGAGCAGTACTTC
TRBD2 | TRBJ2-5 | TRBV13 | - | CASSHRLAGTETQYF | TGTGCCAGCAGCCACAGACTAGCGGGAACGGAGACCCAGTACTTC
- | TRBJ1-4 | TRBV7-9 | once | CASLRGQNQKLFF | TGTGCCAGCCTCCGAGGTCAGAACCAAAAACTGTTTTTT
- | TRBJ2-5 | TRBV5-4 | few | CASSWTTTGETQYF | TGTGCCAGCAGCTGGACTACCACTGGGGAGACCCAGTACTTC
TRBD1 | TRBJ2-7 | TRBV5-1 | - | CASSLGILGQGGEQYF | TGCGCCAGCAGCTTGGGTATTCTGGGACAGGGTGGCGAGCAGTACTTC
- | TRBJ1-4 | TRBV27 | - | CASSKGTTTNEKLFF | TGTGCCAGCAGTAAAGGGACTACGACTAATGAAAAACTGTTTTTT
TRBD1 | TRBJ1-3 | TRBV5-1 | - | CASSLARQGAGNTIYF | TGCGCCAGCAGCTTGGCCCGACAGGGGGCTGGAAACACCATATATTTT
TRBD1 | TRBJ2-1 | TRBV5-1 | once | CASSYDRDYNEQFF | TGCGCCAGCAGCTACGACAGGGATTACAATGAGCAGTTCTTC
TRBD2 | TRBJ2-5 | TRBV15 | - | CATSRRRLAGYQETQYF | TGTGCCACCAGCAGACGCCGACTAGCGGGTTACCAAGAGACCCAGTACTTC
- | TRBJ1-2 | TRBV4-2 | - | CASSQNRANYGYTF | TGTGCCAGCAGCCAGAACAGGGCTAACTATGGCTACACCTTC
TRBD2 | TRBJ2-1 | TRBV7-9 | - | CASSSGLAVTSSYNEQFF | TGTGCCAGCAGCTCTGGACTAGCGGTTACCAGCTCCTACAATGAGCAGTTCTTC
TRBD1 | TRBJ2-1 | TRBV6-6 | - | CASMDRVGNEQFF | TGTGCCAGTATGGACAGGGTGGGAAATGAGCAGTTCTTC
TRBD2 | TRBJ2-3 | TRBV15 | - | CATSERTSGRHTQYF | TGTGCCACCAGCGAAAGGACTAGCGGGAGGCATACGCAGTATTTT
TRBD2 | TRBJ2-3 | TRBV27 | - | CASSPTSDPTDTQYF | TGTGCCAGCAGTCCCACTAGCGACCCCACAGATACGCAGTATTTT
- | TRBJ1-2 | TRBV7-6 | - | CASSLGQDYGYTF | TGTGCCAGCAGCTTAGGACAGGACTATGGCTACACCTTC
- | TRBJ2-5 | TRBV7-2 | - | CASSSLAAQETQYF | TGTGCCAGCAGCTCATTAGCGGCCCAAGAGACCCAGTACTTC
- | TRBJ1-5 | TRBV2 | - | CAIQDSNQPQHF | TGTGCCATACAGGATAGCAATCAGCCCCAGCATTTT
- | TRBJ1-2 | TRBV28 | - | CASSSGLLGYTF | TGTGCCAGTAGCTCGGGACTGCTTGGCTACACCTTC
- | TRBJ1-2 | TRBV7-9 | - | CASMTVPPLTF | TGTGCCAGCATGACAGTGCCCCCTCTCACCTTC